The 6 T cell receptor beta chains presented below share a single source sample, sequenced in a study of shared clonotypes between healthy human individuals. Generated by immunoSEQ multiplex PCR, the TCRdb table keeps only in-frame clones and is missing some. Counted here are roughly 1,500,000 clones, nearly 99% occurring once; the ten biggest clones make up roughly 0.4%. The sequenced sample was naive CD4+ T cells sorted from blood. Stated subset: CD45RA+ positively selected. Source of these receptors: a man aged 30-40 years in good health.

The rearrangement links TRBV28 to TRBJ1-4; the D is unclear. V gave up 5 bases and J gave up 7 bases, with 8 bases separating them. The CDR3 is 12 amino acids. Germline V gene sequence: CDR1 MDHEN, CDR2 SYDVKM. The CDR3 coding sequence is TGTGCCAGCAGTATCTTACGTGAAAAACTGTTTTTT. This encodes CASSILREKLFF.

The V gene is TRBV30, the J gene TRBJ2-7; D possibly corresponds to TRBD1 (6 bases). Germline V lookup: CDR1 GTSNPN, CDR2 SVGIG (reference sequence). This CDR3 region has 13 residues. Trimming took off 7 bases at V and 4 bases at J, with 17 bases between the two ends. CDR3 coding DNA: TGTGCCTTTGCTCGGGACATCTATTACGAGCAGTACTTC. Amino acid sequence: CAFARDIYYEQYF. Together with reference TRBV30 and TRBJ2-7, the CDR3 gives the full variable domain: SQTIHQWPATLVQPVGSPLSLECTVEGTSNPNLYWYRQAAGRGLQLLFYSVGIGQISSEVPQNLSASRPQDRQFILSSKKLLLSDSGFYLCAFARDIYYEQYFGPGTRLTVT.

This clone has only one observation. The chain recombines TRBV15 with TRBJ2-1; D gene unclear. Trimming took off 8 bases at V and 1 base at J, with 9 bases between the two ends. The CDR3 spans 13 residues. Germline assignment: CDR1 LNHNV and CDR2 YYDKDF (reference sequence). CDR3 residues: CATSRNSYNEQFF. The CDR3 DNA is TGTGCCACCTCCCGGAATTCCTACAATGAGCAGTTCTTC.

The CDR3 is CASIPPASYEQYF. The CDR3 DNA reads TGTGCCAGCATCCCCCCGGCCTCCTACGAGCAGTACTTC. The V and J genes are TRBV6-1 and TRBJ2-7; D unresolved. Germline CDR1 MNHNS, CDR2 SASEGT. CDR3 length: 13 residues. The V and J ends lost 7 bases and 0 bases respectively, with 10 bases between them.

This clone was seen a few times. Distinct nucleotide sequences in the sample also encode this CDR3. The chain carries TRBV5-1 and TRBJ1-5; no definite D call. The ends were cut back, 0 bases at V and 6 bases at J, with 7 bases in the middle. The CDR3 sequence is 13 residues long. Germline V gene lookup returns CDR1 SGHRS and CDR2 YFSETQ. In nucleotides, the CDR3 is TGCGCCAGCAGCTTGGAGGGCGGTCAGCCCCAGCATTTT. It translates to CASSLEGGQPQHF.

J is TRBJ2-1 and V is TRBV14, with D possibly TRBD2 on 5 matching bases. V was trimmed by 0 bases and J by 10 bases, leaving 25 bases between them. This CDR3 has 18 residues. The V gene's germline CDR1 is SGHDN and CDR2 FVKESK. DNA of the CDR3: TGTGCCAGCAGCCAAGAAGACCCCCGCCCGAGCCCGGGAAAGGAGCAGTTCTTC. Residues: CASSQEDPRPSPGKEQFF.